This T cell receptor (beta chain) derives from a study of OX40 agonist ivuxolimab in advanced cancers. For the study at large: Hepatocellular carcinoma, melanoma, renal cell or head and neck cancer was diagnosed in the dose-escalation patients.

Comment on this clone: Its specificity is not known.

Findings and limits, study-wide: There were, on average, more expanded clones in CD8+ T cells than in CD4+.

The repertoire was sequenced with immunoSEQ multiplex PCR; TCRdb's copy has only in-frame clones and lacks some. The data show approximately 23,000 clones, with about 86% seen just once and nearly 25% held by the top ten. V lost 9 bases to trimming and J lost 8 bases; unmatched junction nucleotides: 13. The length of the CDR3 is 14 residues. Germline values: CDR1 SGHKS, CDR2 YYEKEE (reference sequence). V and J are TRBV5-5 and TRBJ2-1; 8 bases map to TRBD2. This receptor was obtained from an adult with an advanced solid tumor such as melanoma, head and neck, liver or kidney cancer. The sample consisted of CD4+ or CD8+ T cells sorted from blood, taken in a trial of the OX40 agonist ivuxolimab. DNA of the CDR3: TGTGCCACCTCGGGGGTAGCGGGAATCCATGAGCAGTTCTTC. Its translation is CATSGVAGIHEQFF.